The source of this TCR beta chain is a study of post-analysis software for immune sequencing data. About the research overall: Relapsing-remitting, secondary progressive and progressive-relapsing forms made up the multiple sclerosis disease courses. Study outcomes and limitations: Controls had lower frequencies than patients of 4 or 5 TRBV segments, which included TRBV5-6, TRBV5-1 and TRBV20-1. There was significantly lower normalized Chao1 diversity in multiple sclerosis patients than in controls.

cDNA libraries of TCR beta carried unique molecular identifiers. Between about 0.95 and 11 million T cells gave rise to some 470,000 cDNA molecules. In TCRdb, the PCR reads were re-called with MiXCR into one record per CDR3 protein. The table shows approximately 350,000 distinct CDR3 sequences, with less than 40% occurring only once. V shed 4 bases and J 8 bases; nucleotides not matched to a gene: 4. CDR1 and CDR2 from the germline V gene are SQVTM and ANQGSEA. The CDR3 loop spans 12 amino acids. There are a few counts of this clonotype. Antigen specificity is unknown. The sample was blood. This chain uses TRBV29-1 with TRBJ1-2; 10 nucleotides line up with TRBD1. The TCR was taken from a girl aged 10-17 years with multiple sclerosis. CDR3 in amino acids: CSVARTGGGYTF. The CDR3 nucleotides read TGCAGCGTTGCGCGGACAGGGGGAGGCTACACCTTC.